Sequencing of this TCR beta chain was carried out in a study of a mutant IDH1 vaccine in newly diagnosed glioma. About the study: Investigators started vaccination 4-6 weeks after radiotherapy alone, or with temozolomide cycles. Those enrolled had earlier been treated with radiotherapy, temozolomide, or both, mostly both.

Libraries were prepared by immunoSEQ multiplex PCR; TCRdb keeps only in-frame clonotypes and omits some of them. The sample yields approximately 50,000 clones, 86% seen once. Regarding time point: week 35, safety follow-up. Vaccination comprised doses that each held 300 ug of mutant IDH1 20-mer peptide, plus topical imiquimod. In weeks 1, 3, 5, 7, 11, 15, 19 and 23, patients were immunized, eight times in all. The CDR3 has 15 amino acids. The V and J ends lost 1 base and 0 bases respectively, with 10 bases between them. Germline assignment: CDR1 SGHAT and CDR2 FQNNGV. This clone was seen just once. As yet, its antigen is unknown.

Source: PBMCs, taken from a glioma patient whose treatment included an IDH1 peptide vaccine. The sequence was collected from a man aged 35 to 55 with glioma. The chain couples TRBV11-2 to TRBJ2-7; TRBD1 or TRBD2 may be the D gene (5 bases each). The CDR3 coding sequence is TGTGCCAGCAGCTTAGGGGACGGCTACTCCTACGAGCAGTACTTC. Amino acids: CASSLGDGYSYEQYF.